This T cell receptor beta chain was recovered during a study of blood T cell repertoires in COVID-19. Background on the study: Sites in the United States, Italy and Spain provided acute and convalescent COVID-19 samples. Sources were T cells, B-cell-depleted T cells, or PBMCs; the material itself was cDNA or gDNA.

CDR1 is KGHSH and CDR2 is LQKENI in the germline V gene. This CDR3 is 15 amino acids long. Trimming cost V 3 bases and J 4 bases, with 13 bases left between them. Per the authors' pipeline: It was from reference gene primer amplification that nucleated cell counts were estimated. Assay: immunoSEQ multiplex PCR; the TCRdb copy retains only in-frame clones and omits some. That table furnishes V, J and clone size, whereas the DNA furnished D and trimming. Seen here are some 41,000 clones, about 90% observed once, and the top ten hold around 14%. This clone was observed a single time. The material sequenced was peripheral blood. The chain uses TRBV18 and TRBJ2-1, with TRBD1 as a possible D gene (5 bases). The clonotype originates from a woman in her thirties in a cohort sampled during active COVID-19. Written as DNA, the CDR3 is TGTGCCAGCTCACCCCCAGGGATGGGGTACAATGAGCAGTTCTTC. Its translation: CASSPPGMGYNEQFF.